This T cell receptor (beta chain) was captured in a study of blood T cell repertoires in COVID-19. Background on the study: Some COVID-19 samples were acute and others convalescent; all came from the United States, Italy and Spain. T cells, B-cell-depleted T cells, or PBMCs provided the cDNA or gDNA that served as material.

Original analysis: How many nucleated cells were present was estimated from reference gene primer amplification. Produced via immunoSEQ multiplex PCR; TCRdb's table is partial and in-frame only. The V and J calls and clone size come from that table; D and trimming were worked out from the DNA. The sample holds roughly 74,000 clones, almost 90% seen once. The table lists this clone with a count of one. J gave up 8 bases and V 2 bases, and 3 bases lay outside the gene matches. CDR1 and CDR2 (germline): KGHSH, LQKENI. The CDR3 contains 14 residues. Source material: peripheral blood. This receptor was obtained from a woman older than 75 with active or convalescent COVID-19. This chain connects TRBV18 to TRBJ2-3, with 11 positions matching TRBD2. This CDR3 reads CASSPGTSGGTQYF. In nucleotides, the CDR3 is TGTGCCAGCTCACCAGGCACTAGCGGGGGTACGCAGTATTTT. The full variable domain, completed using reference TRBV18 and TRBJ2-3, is NAGVMQNPRHLVRRRGQEARLRCSPMKGHSHVYWYRQLPEEGLKFMVYLQKENIIDESGMPKERFSAEFPKEGPSILRIQQVVRGDSAAYFCASSPGTSGGTQYFGPGTRLTVL.